This T cell receptor beta chain stems from a study of patients and donors after allogeneic stem cell transplantation. A few counts support this clonotype. There are 16 residues in the CDR3. Trimming removed 3 bases from V and 4 bases from J; junction bases left unmatched: 11. Germline CDR1 SGDLS, CDR2 YYNGEE. TCRdb redid the calling of the RT-PCR reads with MiXCR, one entry per CDR3 protein. Seen here are 410,000 or so distinct CDR3 sequences, roughly 17% observed once, and the top ten hold 7.2%. The genes are TRBV9 and TRBJ2-7; 9 nucleotides agree with TRBD1. Sequencing was done on a sample of blood, either unsorted or a sorted T cell fraction (not recorded which). This TCR derives from a human donor who was either an allogeneic HSCT recipient or a stem cell or donor lymphocyte infusion donor (not recorded which). It is not recorded whose cells these are; they may come from a transplant donor. The CDR3: CASSGRTGTGMYEQYF. Written as DNA, the CDR3 is TGTGCCAGCAGCGGGCGTACCGGGACAGGGATGTACGAGCAGTACTTC.